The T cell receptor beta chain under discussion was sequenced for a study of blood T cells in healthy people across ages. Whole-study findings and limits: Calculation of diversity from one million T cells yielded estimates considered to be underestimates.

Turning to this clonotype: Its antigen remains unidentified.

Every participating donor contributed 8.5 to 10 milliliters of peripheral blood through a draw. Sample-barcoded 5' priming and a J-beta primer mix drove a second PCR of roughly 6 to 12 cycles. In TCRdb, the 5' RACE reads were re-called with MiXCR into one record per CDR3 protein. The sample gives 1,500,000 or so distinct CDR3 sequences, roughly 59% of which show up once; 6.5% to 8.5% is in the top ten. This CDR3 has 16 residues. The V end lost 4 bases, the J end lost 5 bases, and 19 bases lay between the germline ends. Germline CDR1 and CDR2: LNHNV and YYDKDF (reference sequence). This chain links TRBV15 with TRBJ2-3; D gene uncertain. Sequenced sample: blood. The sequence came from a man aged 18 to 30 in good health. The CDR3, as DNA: TGTGCCACCAGCAACAGACACCGGATGGCCCAAGATACGCAGTATTTT. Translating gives CATSNRHRMAQDTQYF.